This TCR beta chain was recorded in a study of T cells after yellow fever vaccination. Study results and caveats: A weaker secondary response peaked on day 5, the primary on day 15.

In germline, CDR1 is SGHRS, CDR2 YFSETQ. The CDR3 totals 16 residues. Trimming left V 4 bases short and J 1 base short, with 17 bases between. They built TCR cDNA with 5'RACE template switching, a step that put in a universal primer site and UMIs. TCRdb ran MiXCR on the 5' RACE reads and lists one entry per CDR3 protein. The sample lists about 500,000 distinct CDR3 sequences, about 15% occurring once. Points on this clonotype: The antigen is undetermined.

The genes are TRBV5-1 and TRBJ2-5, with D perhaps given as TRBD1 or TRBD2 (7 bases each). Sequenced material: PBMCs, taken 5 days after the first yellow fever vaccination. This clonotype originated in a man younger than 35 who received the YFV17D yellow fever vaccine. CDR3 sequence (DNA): TGCGCCAGCAGCCGTCAGGGGGGGGCCATCCAAGAGACCCAGTACTTC. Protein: CASSRQGGAIQETQYF. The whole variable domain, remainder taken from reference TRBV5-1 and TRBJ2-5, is KAGVTQTPRYLIKTRGQQVTLSCSPISGHRSVSWYQQTPGQGLQFLFEYFSETQRNKGNFPGRFSGRQFSNSRSEMNVSTLELGDSALYLCASSRQGGAIQETQYFGPGTRLLVL.